This T cell receptor beta chain was captured by sequencing in a study of CD4+ T cells in melanoma. Study outcomes and limitations: CD8+ T cell, macrophage and B cell function reportedly correlated with neoantigen-specific CD4+ T cells. Diverse differentiation states were reported for melanoma neoantigen-specific CD4+ T cells.

The protocol was immunoSEQ multiplex PCR, while the TCRdb copy is restricted to in-frame clones and leaves out a portion. Here the sample spans fewer than 20,000 clones, roughly 80% being singletons. In germline, CDR1 is SNHLY, CDR2 FYNNEI. The CDR3 has 15 amino acids. V was clipped by 2 bases and J by 4 bases; unmatched bases: 4. Note on this clone: The antigen is undetermined.

Input material: cells from a culture (not recorded whether cultured in vitro). The clonotype originates from a human donor with melanoma. The chain uses TRBV2 and TRBJ2-3; 9 bases match TRBD2. CDR3 residues: CASSELRGGADTQYF. CDR3 bases: TGTGCCAGCAGTGAACTGCGGGGGGGCGCAGATACGCAGTATTTT.